Listed below are T cell receptor beta chains from one sample, sequenced in a study of beta chain features in type 1 diabetes. Sequencing used immunoSEQ multiplex PCR; TCRdb keeps in-frame clones, though not all of them. The sample lists around 40,000 clones, 55% to 70% occurring once. Source material: Tregs from blood. These receptor sequences come from a woman aged 25 to 39 in good health. CDR3s include the opening cysteine and the closing phenylalanine or tryptophan. D genes are given only for firm matches. Not all rows give a size; the values are once, few, many and, for expanded clones, a class.

J gene,clone size,V gene,D gene,CDR3 DNA,CDR3 protein
TRBJ2-1,.,TRBV4-3,.,TGCGCCAGCGGCCGAACAGGGTCCTACAATGAGCAGTTCTTC,CASGRTGSYNEQFF
TRBJ2-2,.,TRBV29-1,TRBD2,TGCAGCGTCAGGACTAGCGGGATGAACACCGGGGAGCTGTTTTTT,CSVRTSGMNTGELFF
TRBJ1-4,few,TRBV18,TRBD1,TGTGCCAGCTCCGGGACAGGTGGCGGAAAACTGTTTTTT,CASSGTGGGKLFF
TRBJ2-5,.,TRBV15,TRBD2,TGTGCCACCAGCAGACCCAGCGGTGCGGGAGCTGGGGAGACCCAGTACTTC,CATSRPSGAGAGETQYF
TRBJ1-4,.,TRBV10-3,TRBD1,TGTGCCATCAGAGACTCCCAGGGGGACCATGAAAAACTGTTTTTT,CAIRDSQGDHEKLFF
TRBJ2-1,.,TRBV5-1,TRBD2,TGCGCCAGCAGCTTGGAGGCGGGAGACGCGTACAATGAGCAGTTCTTC,CASSLEAGDAYNEQFF
TRBJ2-1,few,TRBV5-4,TRBD1,TGTGCCAGCAGCTACGGGACAGGGGCGCAATACAATGAGCAGTTCTTC,CASSYGTGAQYNEQFF
TRBJ2-1,few,TRBV29-1,.,TGCAGCGTTGTTGCGGCTACCTACAATGAGCAGTTCTTC,CSVVAATYNEQFF
TRBJ1-2,.,TRBV5-5,.,TGTGCCAGCAGCTTGGTCAGCTATGGCTACACCTTC,CASSLVSYGYTF
TRBJ1-1,once,TRBV7-6,TRBD1,TGTGCCAGCAGACCTTCGACAGGGGGCACGAACACTGAAGCTTTCTTT,CASRPSTGGTNTEAFF
TRBJ1-1,.,TRBV28,.,TGTGCCAGCAGTTTAGGGGGGGGTGTTACTGAAGCTTTCTTT,CASSLGGGVTEAFF
TRBJ2-7,few,TRBV7-3,TRBD2,TGTGCCAGCAGCTTACGGGGGGACTACGAGCAGTACTTC,CASSLRGDYEQYF
TRBJ2-2,.,TRBV4-3,.,TGCGCCAGCAGCCAAGATCGGGGGGTAGCCAGGGGTACCACCGGGGAGCTGTTTTTT,CASSQDRGVARGTTGELFF
TRBJ2-7,.,TRBV7-2,TRBD2,TGTGCCAGCAGCCGTGGACTAGCGGGAGGGGGCGACGAGCAGTACTTC,CASSRGLAGGGDEQYF
TRBJ2-7,.,TRBV6-6,TRBD2,TGTGCCAGCAACCTAGCGGGGGTCTCCTACGAGCAGTACTTC,CASNLAGVSYEQYF